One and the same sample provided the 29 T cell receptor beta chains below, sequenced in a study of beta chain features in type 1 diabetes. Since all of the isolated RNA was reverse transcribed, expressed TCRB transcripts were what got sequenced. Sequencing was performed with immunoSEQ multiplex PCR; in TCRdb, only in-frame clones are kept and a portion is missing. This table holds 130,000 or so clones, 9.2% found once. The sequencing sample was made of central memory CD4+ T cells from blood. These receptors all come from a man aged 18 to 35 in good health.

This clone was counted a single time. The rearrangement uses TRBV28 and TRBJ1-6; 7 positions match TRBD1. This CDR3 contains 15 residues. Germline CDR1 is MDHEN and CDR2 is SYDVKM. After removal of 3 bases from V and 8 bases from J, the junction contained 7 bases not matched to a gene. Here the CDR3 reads CASSFGGGADSPLHF. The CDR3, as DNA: TGTGCCAGCAGTTTTGGAGGGGGCGCGGATTCACCCCTCCACTTT.

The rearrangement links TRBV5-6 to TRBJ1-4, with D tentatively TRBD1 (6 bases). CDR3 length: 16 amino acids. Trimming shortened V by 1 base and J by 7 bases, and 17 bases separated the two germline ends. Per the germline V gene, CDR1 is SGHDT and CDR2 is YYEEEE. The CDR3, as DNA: TGTGCCAGCAGCTTGTGGCGGGGGGGGCTGGGTGAAAAACTGTTTTTT. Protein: CASSLWRGGLGEKLFF.

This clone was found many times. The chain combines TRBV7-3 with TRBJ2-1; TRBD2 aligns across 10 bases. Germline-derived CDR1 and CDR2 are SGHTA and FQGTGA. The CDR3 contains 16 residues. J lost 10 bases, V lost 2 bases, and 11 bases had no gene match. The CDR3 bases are TGTGCCAGCAGCTTAGGGTCCAGCGGGGGGGCCTGGGAGCAGTTCTTC. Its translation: CASSLGSSGGAWEQFF.

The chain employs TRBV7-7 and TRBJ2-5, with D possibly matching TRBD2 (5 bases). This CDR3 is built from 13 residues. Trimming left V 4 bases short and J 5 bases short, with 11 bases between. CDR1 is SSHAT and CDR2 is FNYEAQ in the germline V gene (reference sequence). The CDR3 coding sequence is TGTGCCAGCAGCTATGGAGGCGTCGAGACCCAGTACTTC. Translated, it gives CASSYGGVETQYF.

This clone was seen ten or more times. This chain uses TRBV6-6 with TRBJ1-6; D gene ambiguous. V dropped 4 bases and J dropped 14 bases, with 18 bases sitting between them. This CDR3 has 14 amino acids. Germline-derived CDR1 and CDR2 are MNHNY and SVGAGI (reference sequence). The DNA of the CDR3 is TGTGCCAGCAGTTCCGGTGGCAGGTTAACGACCCTCCACTTT. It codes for CASSSGGRLTTLHF.

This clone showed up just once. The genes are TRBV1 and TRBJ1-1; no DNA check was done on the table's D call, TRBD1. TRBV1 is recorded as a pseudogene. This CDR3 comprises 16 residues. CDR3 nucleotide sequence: TGCACCAGCAGCCAAGACAGGGGGCTGGCTGACACTGAAGCTTTCTTT. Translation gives CTSSQDRGLADTEAFF.

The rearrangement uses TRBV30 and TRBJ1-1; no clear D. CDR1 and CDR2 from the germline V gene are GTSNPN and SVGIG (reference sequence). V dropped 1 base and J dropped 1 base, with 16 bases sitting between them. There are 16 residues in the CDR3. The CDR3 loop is CAWSATHHTGNTEAFF. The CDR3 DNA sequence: TGTGCCTGGAGTGCTACCCACCATACGGGGAACACTGAAGCTTTCTTT.

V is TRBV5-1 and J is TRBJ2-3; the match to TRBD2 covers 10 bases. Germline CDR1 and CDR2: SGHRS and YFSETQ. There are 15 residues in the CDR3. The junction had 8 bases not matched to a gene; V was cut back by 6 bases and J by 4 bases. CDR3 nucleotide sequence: TGCGCCAGCAACCGGGGGACTAGCGTGTCAGATACGCAGTATTTT. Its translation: CASNRGTSVSDTQYF.

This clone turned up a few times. CDR3 sequence (DNA): TGTGCCAGCAGTTTCTTCGTTGGTTCGGGAAAGGATGGCTACACCTTC. Protein: CASSFFVGSGKDGYTF. The genes are TRBV28 and TRBJ1-2; D remains unclear. Deletions cut 3 bases from V and 6 bases from J, with 20 bases between. This CDR3 comprises 16 residues. Germline CDR1 is MDHEN and CDR2 is SYDVKM.

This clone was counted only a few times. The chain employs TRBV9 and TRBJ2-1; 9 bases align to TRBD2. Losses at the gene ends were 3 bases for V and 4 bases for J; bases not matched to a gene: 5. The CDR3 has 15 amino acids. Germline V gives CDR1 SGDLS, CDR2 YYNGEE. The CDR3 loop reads CASSASGATYNEQFF. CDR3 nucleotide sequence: TGTGCCAGCAGCGCTAGCGGGGCTACTTACAATGAGCAGTTCTTC.

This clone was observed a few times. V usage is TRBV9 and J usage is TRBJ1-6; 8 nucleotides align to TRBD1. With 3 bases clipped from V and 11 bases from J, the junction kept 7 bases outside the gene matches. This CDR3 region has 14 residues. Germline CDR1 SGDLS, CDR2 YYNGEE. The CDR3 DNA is TGTGCCAGCAGCGACCAGGGGGCCAATACACCCCTCCACTTT. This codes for CASSDQGANTPLHF. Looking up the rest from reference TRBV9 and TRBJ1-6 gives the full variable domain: DSGVTQTPKHLITATGQRVTLRCSPRSGDLSVYWYQQSLDQGLQFLIQYYNGEERAKGNILERFSAQQFPDLHSELNLSSLELGDSALYFCASSDQGANTPLHFGNGTRLTVT.

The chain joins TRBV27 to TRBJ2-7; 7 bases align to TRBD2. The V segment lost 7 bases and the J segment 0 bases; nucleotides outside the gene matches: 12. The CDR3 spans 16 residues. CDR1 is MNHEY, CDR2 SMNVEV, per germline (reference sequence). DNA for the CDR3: TGTGCCAGCAACACCTTTCTGGCGGGGGACTCCTACGAGCAGTACTTC. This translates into CASNTFLAGDSYEQYF.

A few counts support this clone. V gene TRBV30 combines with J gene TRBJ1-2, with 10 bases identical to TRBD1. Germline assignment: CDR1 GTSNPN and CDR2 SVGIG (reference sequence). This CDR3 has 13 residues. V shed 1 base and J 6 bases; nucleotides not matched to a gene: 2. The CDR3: CAWSAGQGDGYTF. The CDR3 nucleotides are TGTGCCTGGAGTGCCGGACAGGGGGATGGCTACACCTTC.

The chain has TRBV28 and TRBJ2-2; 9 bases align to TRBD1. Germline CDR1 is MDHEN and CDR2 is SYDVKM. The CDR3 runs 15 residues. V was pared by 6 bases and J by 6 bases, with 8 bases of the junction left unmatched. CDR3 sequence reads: CASRKNRGQAGELFF. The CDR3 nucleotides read TGTGCCAGCAGGAAAAACAGGGGGCAGGCCGGGGAGCTGTTTTTT.

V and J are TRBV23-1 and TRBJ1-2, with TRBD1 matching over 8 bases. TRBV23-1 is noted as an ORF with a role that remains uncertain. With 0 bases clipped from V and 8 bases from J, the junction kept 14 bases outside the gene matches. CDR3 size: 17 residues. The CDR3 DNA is TGCGCCAGCAGTCAATCTAACACGGGCAGGGGGCAACGGGGCTACACCTTC. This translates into CASSQSNTGRGQRGYTF.

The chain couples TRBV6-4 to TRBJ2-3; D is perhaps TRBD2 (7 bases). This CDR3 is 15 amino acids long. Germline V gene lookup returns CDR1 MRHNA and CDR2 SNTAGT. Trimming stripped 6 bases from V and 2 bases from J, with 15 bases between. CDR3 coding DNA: TGTGCCAGCAGCGATCGGGGGGCCGACACAGATACGCAGTATTTT. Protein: CASSDRGADTDTQYF.

CDR3 region: CASSLQGISQAFF. The CDR3 DNA reads TGTGCCAGCAGCTTGCAGGGTATTTCTCAAGCTTTCTTT. The chain employs TRBV5-8 and TRBJ1-1; maybe TRBD1 (5 bases). V was cut by 1 base and J by 9 bases, with 13 bases left in between. Germline V gene data show CDR1 as SGHTS and CDR2 as YDEGEE. The length of the CDR3 is 13 residues.

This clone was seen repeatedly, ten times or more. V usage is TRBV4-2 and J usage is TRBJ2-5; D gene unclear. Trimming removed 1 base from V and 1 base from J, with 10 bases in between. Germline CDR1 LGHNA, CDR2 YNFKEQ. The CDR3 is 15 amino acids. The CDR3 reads CASSQGVAAQETQYF. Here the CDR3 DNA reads TGTGCCAGCAGCCAAGGGGTAGCTGCCCAAGAGACCCAGTACTTC.

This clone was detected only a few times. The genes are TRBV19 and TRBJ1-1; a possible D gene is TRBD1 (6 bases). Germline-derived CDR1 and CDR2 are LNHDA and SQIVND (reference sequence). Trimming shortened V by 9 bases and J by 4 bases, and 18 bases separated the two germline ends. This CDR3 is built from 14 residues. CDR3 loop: CASSWGGGGTEAFF. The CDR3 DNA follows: TGTGCCAGCAGCTGGGGGGGCGGAGGCACTGAAGCTTTCTTT. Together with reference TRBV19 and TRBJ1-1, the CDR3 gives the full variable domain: DGGITQSPKYLFRKEGQNVTLSCEQNLNHDAMYWYRQDPGQGLRLIYYSQIVNDFQKGDIAEGYSVSREKKESFPLTVTSAQKNPTAFYLCASSWGGGGTEAFFGQGTRLTVV.

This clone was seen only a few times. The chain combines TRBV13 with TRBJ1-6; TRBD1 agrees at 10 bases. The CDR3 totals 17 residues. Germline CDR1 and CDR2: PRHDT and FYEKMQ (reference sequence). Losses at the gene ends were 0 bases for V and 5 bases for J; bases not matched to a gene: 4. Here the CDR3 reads CASSLGRTGGHNSPLHF. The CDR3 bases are TGTGCCAGCAGCTTAGGAAGGACAGGGGGGCATAATTCACCCCTCCACTTT. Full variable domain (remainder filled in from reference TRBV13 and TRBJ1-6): AAGVIQSPRHLIKEKRETATLKCYPIPRHDTVYWYQQGPGQDPQFLISFYEKMQSDKGSIPDRFSAQQFSDYHSELNMSSLELGDSALYFCASSLGRTGGHNSPLHFGNGTRLTVT.

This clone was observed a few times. The CDR3 region has the DNA TGTGCCTGGGACTTTTCAGCTGGGGCCAACGTCCTGACTTTC. The encoded protein is CAWDFSAGANVLTF. The genes are TRBV30 and TRBJ2-6; unclear D gene. CDR1 is GTSNPN and CDR2 is SVGIG in the germline V gene (reference sequence). The CDR3 contains 14 residues. The germline V and J ends were trimmed by 5 bases and 2 bases, with 10 bases remaining between them.

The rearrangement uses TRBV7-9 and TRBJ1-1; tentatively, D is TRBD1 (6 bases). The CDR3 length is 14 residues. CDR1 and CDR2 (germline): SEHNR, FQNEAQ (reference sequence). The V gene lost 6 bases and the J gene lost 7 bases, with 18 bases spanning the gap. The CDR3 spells CASSHRTDGFEAFF. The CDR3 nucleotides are TGTGCCAGCAGTCATAGGACAGACGGATTTGAAGCTTTCTTT.

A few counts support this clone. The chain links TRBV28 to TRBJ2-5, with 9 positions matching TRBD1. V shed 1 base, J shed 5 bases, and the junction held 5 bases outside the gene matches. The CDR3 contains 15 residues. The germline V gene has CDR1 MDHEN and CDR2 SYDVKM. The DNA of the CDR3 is TGTGCCAGCAGTTTATCGGGGACAGGGACCGAGACCCAGTACTTC. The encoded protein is CASSLSGTGTETQYF.

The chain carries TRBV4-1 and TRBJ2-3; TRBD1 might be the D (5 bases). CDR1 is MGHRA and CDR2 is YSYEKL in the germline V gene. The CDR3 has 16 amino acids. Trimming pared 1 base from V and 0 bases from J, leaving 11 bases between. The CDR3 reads CASSQVSAGSTDTQYF. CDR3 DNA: TGCGCCAGCAGCCAAGTCTCGGCAGGGAGCACAGATACGCAGTATTTT.

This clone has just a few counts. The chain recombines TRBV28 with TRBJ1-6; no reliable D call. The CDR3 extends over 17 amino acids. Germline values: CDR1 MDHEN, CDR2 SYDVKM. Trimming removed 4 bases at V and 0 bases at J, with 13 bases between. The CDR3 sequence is CASSSPSESSYNSPLHF. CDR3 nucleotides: TGTGCCAGCAGTTCCCCCTCGGAGAGCTCCTATAATTCACCCCTCCACTTT.

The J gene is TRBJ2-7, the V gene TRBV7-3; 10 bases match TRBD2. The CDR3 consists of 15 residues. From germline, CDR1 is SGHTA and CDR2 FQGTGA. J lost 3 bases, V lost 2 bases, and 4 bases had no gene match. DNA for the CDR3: TGTGCCAGCAGCTTAGAAGCGGGGGGGCTCTACGAGCAGTACTTC. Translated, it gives CASSLEAGGLYEQYF.

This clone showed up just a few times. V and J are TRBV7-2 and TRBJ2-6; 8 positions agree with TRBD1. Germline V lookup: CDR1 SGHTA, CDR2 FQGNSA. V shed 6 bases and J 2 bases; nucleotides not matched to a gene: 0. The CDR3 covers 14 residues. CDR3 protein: CASRTGAGANVLTF. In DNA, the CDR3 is TGTGCCAGCAGGACAGGGGCTGGGGCCAACGTCCTGACTTTC.

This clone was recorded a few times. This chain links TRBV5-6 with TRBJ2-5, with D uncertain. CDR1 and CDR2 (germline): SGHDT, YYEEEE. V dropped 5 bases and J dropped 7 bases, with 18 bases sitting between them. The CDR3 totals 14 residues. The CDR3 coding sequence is TGTGCCAGCAGTTTTGCAGGTCAGGCGAGGACCCAGTACTTC. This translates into CASSFAGQARTQYF.

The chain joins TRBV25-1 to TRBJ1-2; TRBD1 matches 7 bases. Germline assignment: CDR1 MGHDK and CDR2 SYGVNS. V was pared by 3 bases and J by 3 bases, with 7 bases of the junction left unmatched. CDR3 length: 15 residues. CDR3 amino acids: CASSDPEGGDYGYTF. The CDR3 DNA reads TGTGCCAGCAGTGACCCGGAAGGGGGCGACTATGGCTACACCTTC.